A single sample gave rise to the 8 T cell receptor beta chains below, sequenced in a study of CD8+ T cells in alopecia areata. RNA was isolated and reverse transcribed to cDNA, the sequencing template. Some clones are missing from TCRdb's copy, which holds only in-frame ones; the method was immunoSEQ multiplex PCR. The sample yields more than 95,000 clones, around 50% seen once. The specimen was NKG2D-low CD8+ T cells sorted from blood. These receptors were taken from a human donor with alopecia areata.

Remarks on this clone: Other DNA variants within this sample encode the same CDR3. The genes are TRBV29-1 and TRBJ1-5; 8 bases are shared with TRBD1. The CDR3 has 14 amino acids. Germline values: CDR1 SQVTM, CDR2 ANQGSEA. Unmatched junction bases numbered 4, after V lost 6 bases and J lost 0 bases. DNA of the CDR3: TGCAGCGTCGGGGACAGGCTTAGCAATCAGCCCCAGCATTTT. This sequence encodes CSVGDRLSNQPQHF. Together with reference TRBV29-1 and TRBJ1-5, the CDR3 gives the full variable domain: SAVISQKPSRDICQRGTSLTIQCQVDSQVTMMFWYRQQPGQSLTLIATANQGSEATYESGFVIDKFPISRPNLTFSTLTVSNMSPEDSSIYLCSVGDRLSNQPQHFGDGTRLSIL.

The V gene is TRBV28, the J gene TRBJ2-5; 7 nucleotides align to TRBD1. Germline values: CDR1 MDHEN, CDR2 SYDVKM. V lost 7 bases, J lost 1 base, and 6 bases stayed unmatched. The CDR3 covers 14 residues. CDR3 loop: CASTPTGAQETQYF. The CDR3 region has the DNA TGTGCCAGCACCCCTACAGGGGCCCAAGAGACCCAGTACTTC.

The CDR3 coding sequence is TGTGCCAGCGAGGCGTCCCCATACGAGCAGTACTTC. It specifies CASEASPYEQYF. The chain links TRBV28 to TRBJ2-7; D remains ambiguous. V was cut by 8 bases and J by 4 bases, with 12 bases left in between. Germline loops: CDR1 MDHEN, CDR2 SYDVKM. The CDR3 sequence is 12 residues long.

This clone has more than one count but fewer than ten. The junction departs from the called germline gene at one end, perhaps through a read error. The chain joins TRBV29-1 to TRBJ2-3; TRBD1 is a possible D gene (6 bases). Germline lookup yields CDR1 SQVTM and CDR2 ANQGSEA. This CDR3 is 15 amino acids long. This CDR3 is CSVEDRYPSTDTQYF. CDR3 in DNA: TGCAGCGTCGAAGACAGGTACCCAAGCACAGATACGCAGTATTTT.

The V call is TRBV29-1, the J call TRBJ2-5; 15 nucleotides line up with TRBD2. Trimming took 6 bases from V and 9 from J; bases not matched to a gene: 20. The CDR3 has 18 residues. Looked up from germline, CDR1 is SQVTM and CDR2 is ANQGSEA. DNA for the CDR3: TGCAGCGTGGTCCCCGGGACTAGCGGGGGGCCTCGGGGGATGGCCCAGTACTTC. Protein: CSVVPGTSGGPRGMAQYF.

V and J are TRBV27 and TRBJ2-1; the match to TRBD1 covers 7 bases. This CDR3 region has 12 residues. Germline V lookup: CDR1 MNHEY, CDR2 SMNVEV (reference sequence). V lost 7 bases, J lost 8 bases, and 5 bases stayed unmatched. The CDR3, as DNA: TGTGCCAGCACCCGTGGGACAGATGAGCAGTTCTTC. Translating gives CASTRGTDEQFF.

In nucleotides, the CDR3 is TGTGCCAGCAGCGCAGAGGGACATAGCAATCAGCCCCAGCATTTT. It is translated as CASSAEGHSNQPQHF. The chain carries TRBV7-9 and TRBJ1-5, with D perhaps matching TRBD1 (6 bases). Germline V gene data show CDR1 as SEHNR and CDR2 as FQNEAQ (reference sequence). V gave up 5 bases and J gave up 0 bases, with 11 bases separating them. The CDR3 runs to 15 residues.

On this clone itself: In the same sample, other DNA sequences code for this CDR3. In DNA form, the CDR3 reads TGTGCCAGCAGCGTAGGAGGCGGTACCTACGAGCAGTACTTC. It translates to CASSVGGGTYEQYF. The genes are TRBV9 and TRBJ2-7, with no clear D. Germline V CDR1 and CDR2: SGDLS, YYNGEE. CDR3 length: 14 residues. Trimming cost V 0 bases and J 2 bases, with 9 bases left between them.